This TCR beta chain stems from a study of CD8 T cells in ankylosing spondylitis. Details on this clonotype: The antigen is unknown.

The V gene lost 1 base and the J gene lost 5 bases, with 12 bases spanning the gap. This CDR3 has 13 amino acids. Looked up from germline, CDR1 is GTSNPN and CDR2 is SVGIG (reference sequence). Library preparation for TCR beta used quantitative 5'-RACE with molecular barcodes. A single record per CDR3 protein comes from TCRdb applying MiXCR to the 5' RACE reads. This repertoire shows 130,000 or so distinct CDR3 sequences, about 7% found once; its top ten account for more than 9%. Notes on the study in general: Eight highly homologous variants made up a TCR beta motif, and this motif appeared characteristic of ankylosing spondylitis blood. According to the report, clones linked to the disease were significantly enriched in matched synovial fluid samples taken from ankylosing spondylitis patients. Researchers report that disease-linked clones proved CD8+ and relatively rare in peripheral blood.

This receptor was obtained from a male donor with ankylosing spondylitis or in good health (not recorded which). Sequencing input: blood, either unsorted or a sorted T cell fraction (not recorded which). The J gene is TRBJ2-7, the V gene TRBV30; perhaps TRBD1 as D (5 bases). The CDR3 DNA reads TGTGCCTGGAGTGGAGCAGGGTGGCACGAGCAGTACTTC. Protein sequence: CAWSGAGWHEQYF. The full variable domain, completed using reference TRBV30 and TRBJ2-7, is SQTIHQWPATLVQPVGSPLSLECTVEGTSNPNLYWYRQAAGRGLQLLFYSVGIGQISSEVPQNLSASRPQDRQFILSSKKLLLSDSGFYLCAWSGAGWHEQYFGPGTRLTVT.